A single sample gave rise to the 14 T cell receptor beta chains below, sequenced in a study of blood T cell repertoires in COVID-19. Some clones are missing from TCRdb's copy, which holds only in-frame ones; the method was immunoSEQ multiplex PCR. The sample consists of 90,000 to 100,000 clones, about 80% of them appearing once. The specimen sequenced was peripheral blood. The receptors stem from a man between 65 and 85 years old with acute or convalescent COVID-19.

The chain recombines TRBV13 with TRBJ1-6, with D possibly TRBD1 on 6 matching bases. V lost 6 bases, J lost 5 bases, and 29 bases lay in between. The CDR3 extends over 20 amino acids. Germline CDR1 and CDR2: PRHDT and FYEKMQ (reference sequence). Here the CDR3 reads CASRQRFLPGDWFNNSPLHF. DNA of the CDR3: TGTGCCAGCAGACAACGGTTTCTACCAGGGGATTGGTTCAATAATTCACCCCTCCACTTT.

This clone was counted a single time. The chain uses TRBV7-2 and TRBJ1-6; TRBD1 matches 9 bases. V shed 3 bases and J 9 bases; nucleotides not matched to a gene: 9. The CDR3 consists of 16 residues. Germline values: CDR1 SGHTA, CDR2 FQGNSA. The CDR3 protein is CASSLQQGAQGSPLHF. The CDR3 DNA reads TGTGCCAGCAGCTTGCAACAGGGGGCGCAGGGTTCACCCCTCCACTTT.

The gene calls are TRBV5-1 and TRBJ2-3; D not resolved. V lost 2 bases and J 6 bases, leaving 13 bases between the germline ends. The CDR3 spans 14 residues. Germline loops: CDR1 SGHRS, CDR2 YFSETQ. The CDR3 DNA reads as TGCGCCAGCAGCTTCCTTCCCCCGCGCGATACGCAGTATTTT. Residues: CASSFLPPRDTQYF. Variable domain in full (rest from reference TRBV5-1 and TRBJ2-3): KAGVTQTPRYLIKTRGQQVTLSCSPISGHRSVSWYQQTPGQGLQFLFEYFSETQRNKGNFPGRFSGRQFSNSRSEMNVSTLELGDSALYLCASSFLPPRDTQYFGPGTRLTVL.

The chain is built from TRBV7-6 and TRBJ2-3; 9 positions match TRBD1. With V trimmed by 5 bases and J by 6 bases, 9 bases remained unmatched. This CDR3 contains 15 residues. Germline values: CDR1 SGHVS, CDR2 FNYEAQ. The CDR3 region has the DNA TGTGCCAGCAGCCAACCGGGACAGGGTTTTGATACGCAGTATTTT. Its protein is CASSQPGQGFDTQYF.

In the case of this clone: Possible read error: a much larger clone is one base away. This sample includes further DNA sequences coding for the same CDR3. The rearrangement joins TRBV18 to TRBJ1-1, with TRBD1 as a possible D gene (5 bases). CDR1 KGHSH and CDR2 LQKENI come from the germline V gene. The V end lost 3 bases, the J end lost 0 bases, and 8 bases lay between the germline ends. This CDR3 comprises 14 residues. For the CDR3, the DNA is TGTGCCAGCTCACCGGGGGGTTTGAACACTGAAGCTTTCTTT. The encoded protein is CASSPGGLNTEAFF.

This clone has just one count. This chain's CDR3 is CASKSGGGVINEQFF. The DNA for the CDR3 is TGTGCCAGCAAATCAGGGGGCGGGGTTATTAATGAGCAGTTCTTC. This chain connects TRBV27 to TRBJ2-1, with 8 bases identical to TRBD1. V shed 7 bases, J shed 7 bases, and the junction held 12 bases outside the gene matches. Germline CDR1 is MNHEY and CDR2 is SMNVEV (reference sequence). The CDR3 covers 15 residues.

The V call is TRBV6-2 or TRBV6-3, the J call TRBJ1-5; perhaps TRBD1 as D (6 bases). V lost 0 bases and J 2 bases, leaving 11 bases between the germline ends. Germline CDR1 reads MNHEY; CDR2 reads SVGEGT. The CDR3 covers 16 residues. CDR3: CASSYSSRGGNQPQHF. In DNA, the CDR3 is TGTGCCAGCAGTTACTCGAGCAGGGGTGGCAATCAGCCCCAGCATTTT.

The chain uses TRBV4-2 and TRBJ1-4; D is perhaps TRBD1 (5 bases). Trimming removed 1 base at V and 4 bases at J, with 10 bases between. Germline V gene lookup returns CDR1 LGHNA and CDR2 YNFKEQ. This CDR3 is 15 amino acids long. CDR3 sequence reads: CASSQALGGNEKLFF. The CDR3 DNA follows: TGTGCCAGCAGCCAAGCTCTCGGGGGTAATGAAAAACTGTTTTTT.

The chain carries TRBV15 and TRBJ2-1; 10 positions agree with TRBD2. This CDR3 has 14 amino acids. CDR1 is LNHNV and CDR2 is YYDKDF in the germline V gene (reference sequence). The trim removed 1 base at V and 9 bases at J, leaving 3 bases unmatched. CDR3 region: CATSRVAGGGEQFF. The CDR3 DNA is TGTGCCACCAGCAGAGTAGCGGGGGGAGGTGAGCAGTTCTTC.

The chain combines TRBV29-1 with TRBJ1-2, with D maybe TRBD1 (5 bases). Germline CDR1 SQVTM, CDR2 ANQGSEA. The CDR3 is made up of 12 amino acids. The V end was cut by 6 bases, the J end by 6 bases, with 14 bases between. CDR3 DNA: TGCAGCGTCCAGGGTGGCGGGGATGGCTACACCTTC. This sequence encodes CSVQGGGDGYTF.

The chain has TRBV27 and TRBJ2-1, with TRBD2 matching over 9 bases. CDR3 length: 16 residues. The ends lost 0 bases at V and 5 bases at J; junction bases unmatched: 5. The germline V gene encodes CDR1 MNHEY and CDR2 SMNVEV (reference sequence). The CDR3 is CASSLSAGGSNNEQFF. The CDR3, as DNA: TGTGCCAGCAGTTTATCGGCGGGGGGGTCGAACAATGAGCAGTTCTTC.

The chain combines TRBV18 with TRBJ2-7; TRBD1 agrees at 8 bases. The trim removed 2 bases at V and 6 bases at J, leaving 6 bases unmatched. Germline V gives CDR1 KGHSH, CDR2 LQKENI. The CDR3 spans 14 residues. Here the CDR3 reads CASSPGQGHVEQYF. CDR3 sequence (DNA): TGTGCCAGCTCACCAGGACAGGGTCACGTCGAGCAGTACTTC.

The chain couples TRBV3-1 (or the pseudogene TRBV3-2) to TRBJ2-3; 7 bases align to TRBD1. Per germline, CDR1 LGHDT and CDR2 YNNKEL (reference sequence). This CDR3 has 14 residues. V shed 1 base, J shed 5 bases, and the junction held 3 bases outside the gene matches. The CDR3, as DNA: TGTGCCAGCAGCCAAGTGCAGGGGGAAGATACGCAGTATTTT. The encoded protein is CASSQVQGEDTQYF.

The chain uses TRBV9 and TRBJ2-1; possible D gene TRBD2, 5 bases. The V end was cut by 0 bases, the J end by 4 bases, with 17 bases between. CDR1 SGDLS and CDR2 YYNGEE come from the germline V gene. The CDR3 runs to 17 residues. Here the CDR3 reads CASSVGGWGVEYNEQFF. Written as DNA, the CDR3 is TGTGCCAGCAGCGTAGGAGGATGGGGAGTGGAGTACAATGAGCAGTTCTTC.